The TCR beta chain described here comes from a study of cytomegalovirus exposure and HLA in healthy donors. Turning to the study itself: HLA-typed donors contributed 65 million to 85 million unique TCRs, which were held in an early data release. Study results and limitations: Productive rates of about 87% or about 30% were seen for most TCR beta V segments in an earlier analysis.

Nominally healthy donors were sampled, though unrecorded immune exposures were likely. It was with 60 Vbeta and 13 Jbeta primers that the PCR ran. Clones were sequenced by immunoSEQ multiplex PCR, and TCRdb holds only the in-frame ones, with some missing. In all, the sample yields about 92,000 clones. A word on this clone: The antigen remains unidentified.

The germline V gene encodes CDR1 SGHAT and CDR2 FQNNGV. This CDR3 comprises 13 residues. The V end lost 1 base, the J end lost 6 bases, and 9 bases lay between the germline ends. The chain uses TRBV11-2 and TRBJ1-1; D remains ambiguous. The sequencing input was PBMCs. The source of this sequence is a man over 45 in good health and CMV-seropositive. The CDR3, as DNA: TGTGCCAGCAGCTTAGGTTCCGTTCCTGAAGCTTTCTTT. Its translation is CASSLGSVPEAFF.